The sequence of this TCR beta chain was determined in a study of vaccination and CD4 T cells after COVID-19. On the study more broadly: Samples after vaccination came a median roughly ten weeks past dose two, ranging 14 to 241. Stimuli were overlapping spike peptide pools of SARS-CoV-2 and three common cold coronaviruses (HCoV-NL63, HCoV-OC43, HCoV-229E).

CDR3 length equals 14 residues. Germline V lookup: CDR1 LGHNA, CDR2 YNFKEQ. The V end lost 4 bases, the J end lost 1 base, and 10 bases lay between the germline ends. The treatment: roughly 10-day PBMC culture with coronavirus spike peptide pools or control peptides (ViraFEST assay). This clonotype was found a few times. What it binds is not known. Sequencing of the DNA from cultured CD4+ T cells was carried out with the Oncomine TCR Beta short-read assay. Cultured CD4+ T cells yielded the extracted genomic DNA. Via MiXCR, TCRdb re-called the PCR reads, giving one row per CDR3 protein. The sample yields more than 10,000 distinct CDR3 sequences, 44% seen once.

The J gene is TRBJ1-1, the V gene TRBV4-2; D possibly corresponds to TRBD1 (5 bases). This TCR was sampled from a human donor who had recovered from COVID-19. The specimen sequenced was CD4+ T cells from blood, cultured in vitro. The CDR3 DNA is TGTGCCAGCAGCCTAGACACAGGGAACACTGAAGCTTTCTTT. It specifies CASSLDTGNTEAFF.